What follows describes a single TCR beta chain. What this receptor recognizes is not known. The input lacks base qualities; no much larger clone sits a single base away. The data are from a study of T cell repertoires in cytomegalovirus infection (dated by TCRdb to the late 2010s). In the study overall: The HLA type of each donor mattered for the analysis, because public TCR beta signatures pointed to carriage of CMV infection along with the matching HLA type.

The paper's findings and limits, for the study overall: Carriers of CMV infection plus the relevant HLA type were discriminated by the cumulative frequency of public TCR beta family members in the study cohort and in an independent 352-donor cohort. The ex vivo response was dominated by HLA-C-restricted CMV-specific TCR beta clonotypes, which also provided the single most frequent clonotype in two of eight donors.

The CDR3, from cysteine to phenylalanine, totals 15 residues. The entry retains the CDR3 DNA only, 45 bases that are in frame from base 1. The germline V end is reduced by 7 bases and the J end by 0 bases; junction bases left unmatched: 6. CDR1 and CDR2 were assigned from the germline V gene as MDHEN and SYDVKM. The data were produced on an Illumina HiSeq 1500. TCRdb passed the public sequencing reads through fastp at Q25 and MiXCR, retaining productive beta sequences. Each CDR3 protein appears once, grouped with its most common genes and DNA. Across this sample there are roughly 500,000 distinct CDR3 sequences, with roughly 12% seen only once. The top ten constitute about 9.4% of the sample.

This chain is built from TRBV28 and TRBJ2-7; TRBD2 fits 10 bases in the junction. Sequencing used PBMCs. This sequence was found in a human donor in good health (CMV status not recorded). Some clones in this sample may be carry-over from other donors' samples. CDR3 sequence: CASTRTSGPSYEQYF. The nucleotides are TGTGCCAGCACCCGGACTAGCGGACCCTCCTACGAGCAGTACTTC.